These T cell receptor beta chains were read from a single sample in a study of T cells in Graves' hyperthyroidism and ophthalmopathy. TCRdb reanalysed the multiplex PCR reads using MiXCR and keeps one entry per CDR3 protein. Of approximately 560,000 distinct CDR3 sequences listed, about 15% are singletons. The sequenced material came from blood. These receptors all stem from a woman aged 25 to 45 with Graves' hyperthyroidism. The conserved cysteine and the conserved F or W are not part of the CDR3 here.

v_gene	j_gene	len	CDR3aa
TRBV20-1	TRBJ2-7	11	SASGLASYEQY
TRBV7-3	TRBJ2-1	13	ASSLDSGDYNEQF
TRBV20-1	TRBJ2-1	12	SASFMAGKSGQF
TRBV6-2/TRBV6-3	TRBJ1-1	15	ASSYQGLRGQRTEAF
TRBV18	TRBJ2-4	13	ASSPPDRGDNIQY
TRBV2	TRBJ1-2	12	ASRKTGGYYGYT
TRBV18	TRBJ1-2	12	ASSPTERDYGYT
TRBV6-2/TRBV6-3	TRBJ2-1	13	ASSYSSATIGEQF
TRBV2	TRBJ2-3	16	ASNGPSGRAESTDTQY
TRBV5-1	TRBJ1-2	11	ASSPRTVGGYT
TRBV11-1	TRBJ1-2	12	ASSLGRASYGYT
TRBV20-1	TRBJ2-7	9	SARGPYEQY
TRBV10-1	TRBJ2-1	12	ASQLRLADNEQF
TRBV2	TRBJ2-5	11	ASSEGGGETQY
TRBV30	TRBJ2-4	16	AWTGGTSGSSAKNIQY
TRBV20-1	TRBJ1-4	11	SALQTEAEKLF
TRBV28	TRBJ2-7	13	ASSPRDSGRREQY
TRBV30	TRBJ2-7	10	AWDISMGEQY
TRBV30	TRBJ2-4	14	AWSLLAGAAKNIQY
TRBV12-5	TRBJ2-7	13	ASGPTSGRAVEQY
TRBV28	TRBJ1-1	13	ASSPWESMNTEAF
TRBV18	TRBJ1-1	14	ASSPPSGGWDTEAF
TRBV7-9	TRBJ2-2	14	ASSQNTQGVGGELF
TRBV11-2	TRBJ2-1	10	ASSDRDNEQF
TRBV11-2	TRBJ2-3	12	ASSSRVRLDTQY
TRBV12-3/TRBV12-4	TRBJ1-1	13	ASSRRTGGNTEAF
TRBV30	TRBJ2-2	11	AWSQTFTGELF
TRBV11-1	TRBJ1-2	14	ASRADLGEMDYGYT
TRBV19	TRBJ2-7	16	ASPPGGPRAVEGTEQY